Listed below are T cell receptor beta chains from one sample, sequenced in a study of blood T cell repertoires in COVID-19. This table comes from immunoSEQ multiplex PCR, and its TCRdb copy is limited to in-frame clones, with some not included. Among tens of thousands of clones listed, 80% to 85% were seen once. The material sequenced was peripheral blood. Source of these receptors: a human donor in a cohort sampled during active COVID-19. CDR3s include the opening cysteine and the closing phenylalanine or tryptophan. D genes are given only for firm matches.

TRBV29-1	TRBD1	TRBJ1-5	TGCAGCGTTAGCAGGGGGGCGCCTGATCAGCCCCAGCATTTT	CSVSRGAPDQPQHF
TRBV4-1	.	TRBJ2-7	TGCGCCAGCAGCCAACTGGGCGGGGGCCCAGACGAGCAGTACTTC	CASSQLGGGPDEQYF
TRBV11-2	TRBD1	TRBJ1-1	TGTGCCAGCGGGGGACAGCTCATAACTGAAGCTTTCTTT	CASGGQLITEAFF
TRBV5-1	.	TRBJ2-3	TGCGCCAGCAGCTTGGGGGGGACTCACGGGGCGGATACGCAGTATTTT	CASSLGGTHGADTQYF
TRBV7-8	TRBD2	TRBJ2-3	TGTGCCAGCAGCCGTGGACTAGCGGGGAACACAGATACGCAGTATTTT	CASSRGLAGNTDTQYF
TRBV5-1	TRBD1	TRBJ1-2	TGCGCCAGCAACCGGGACAGGGGGACCTTTGGCTACACCTTC	CASNRDRGTFGYTF
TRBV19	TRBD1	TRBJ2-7	TGTGCCAGTAGTCCCGAAGGGACAGGGGCCTACGAGCAGTACTTC	CASSPEGTGAYEQYF
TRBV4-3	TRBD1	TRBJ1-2	TGCGCCAGCAGCCACCAAAGACAGGGGAGGATGGGCGGCTACACCTTC	CASSHQRQGRMGGYTF
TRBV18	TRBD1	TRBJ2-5	TGTGCCAGCTCACCGGGACAGGGTTCTTACGAGACCCAGTACTTC	CASSPGQGSYETQYF
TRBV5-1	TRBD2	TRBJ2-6	TGCGCCAGCAGCCCGGGACTAGCAGACTCTGGGGCCAACGTCCTGACTTTC	CASSPGLADSGANVLTF
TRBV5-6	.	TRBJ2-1	TGTGCCAGCAGCTTGACAGTTCAATCCTACAATGAGCAGTTCTTC	CASSLTVQSYNEQFF
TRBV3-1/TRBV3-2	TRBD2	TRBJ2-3	TGTGCCAGCCAGTCAGCGGGGGGGGCAGATACGCAGTATTTT	CASQSAGGADTQYF